This T cell receptor beta chain derives from a study of glioma-infiltrating T cells. Study-wide points: Tissue and blood shared very few CDR3 sequences. Tissue-blood divergence was below expectation in non-neoplastic patients, above in gliomas.

TCR alpha and beta CDR3 regions were amplified from RNA using iRepertoire nested multiplex PCR. For one-step reverse transcription and amplification, about 90-450 ng of tissue mRNA or PBMC total RNA was used. MiXCR, run by TCRdb on the multiplex PCR reads, gives a single entry per CDR3 protein. Among over 130,000 distinct CDR3 sequences listed, about two fifths were seen once. The sample holds a few counts of this clonotype. The antigen remains undetermined. The receptor was derived from a human donor with low-grade glioma or glioblastoma, undergoing nonglioma brain surgery, or in good health (not recorded which). The sequenced material came from glioma tissue, nonneoplastic brain tissue, or PBMCs (not recorded which).

CDR3 residues: CASSSSEDTQYF. In DNA, the CDR3 is TGTGCCAGCAGTTCATCCGAGGATACGCAGTATTTT. This chain connects TRBV6-1 to TRBJ2-3, with no clear D. V lost 5 bases to trimming and J lost 6 bases, with 9 bases between them. CDR3 size: 12 residues. Germline lookup yields CDR1 MNHNS and CDR2 SASEGT.